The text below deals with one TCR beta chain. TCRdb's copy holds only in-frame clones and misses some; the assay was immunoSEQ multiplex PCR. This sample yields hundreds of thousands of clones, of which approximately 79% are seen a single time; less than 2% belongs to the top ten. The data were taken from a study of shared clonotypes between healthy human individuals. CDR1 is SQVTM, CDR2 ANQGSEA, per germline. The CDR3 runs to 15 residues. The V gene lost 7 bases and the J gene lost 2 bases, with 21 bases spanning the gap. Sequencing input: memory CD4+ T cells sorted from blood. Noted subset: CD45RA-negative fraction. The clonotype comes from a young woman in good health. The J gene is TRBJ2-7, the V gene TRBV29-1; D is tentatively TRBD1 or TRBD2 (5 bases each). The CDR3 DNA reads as TGCAGCGCCGGAACACCGGGGCCCAGGGCCTACGAGCAGTACTTC. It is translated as CSAGTPGPRAYEQYF.